The 22 T cell receptor beta chains below come from one sample, sequenced in a study of PD-1 blockade in classical Hodgkin lymphoma. Time point: cycle 4 day 1 (C4D1), after around six weeks of nivolumab. Each patient relapsed following autologous stem cell transplantation, and prior brentuximab vedotin exposure differed. Only in-frame clones appear in the TCRdb table, and some are missing; sequencing was by immunoSEQ multiplex PCR. Here the sample spans 13,000 or so clones, 70% to 90% being singletons. Sequencing was performed on peripheral blood mononuclear cells (PBMCs), taken before the fourth cycle of nivolumab. All receptors come from a human donor with classical Hodgkin lymphoma.

The chain recombines TRBV6-5 with TRBJ1-5; D is unclear. V dropped 6 bases and J dropped 1 base, with 13 bases sitting between them. Germline V gene lookup returns CDR1 MNHEY and CDR2 SVGAGI. The CDR3 is made up of 15 amino acids. The CDR3 region is CASSWNHASNQPQHF. CDR3 nucleotides: TGTGCCAGCAGCTGGAACCATGCCAGCAATCAGCCCCAGCATTTT.

J is TRBJ2-3 and V is TRBV5-1; 13 positions match TRBD2. CDR3 length: 17 residues. Per germline, CDR1 SGHRS and CDR2 YFSETQ. V lost 4 bases and J lost 1; bases outside the gene matches: 6. The chain's CDR3 is CASSPGLAGVRTDTQYF. The CDR3 DNA sequence: TGCGCCAGCAGCCCAGGACTAGCGGGGGTCCGCACAGATACGCAGTATTTT.

A few counts support this clone. The chain has TRBV27 and TRBJ2-7; D ambiguous. CDR1 is MNHEY, CDR2 SMNVEV, per germline (reference sequence). The CDR3 contains 12 residues. Trimming took 4 bases from V and 4 from J, leaving 8 bases between them. The CDR3 is CASSSINYEQYF. The CDR3 DNA follows: TGTGCCAGCAGTTCTATTAATTACGAGCAGTACTTC.

V gene TRBV4-2 combines with J gene TRBJ1-1; no clear D gene. V was shortened by 4 bases and J by 4 bases, with 10 bases between the two germline ends. Germline V CDR1 and CDR2: LGHNA, YNFKEQ. This CDR3 spans 13 amino acids. DNA of the CDR3: TGTGCCAGCAGCCCTAGTACGGGCACTGAAGCTTTCTTT. Its translation: CASSPSTGTEAFF.

V is TRBV2 and J is TRBJ1-4, with TRBD1 matching 9 bases. Germline V gene data show CDR1 as SNHLY and CDR2 as FYNNEI. This CDR3 is 17 amino acids long. The trim removed 0 bases at V and 7 bases at J, leaving 9 bases unmatched. The CDR3 protein is CASSEADLTGGSEKLFF. The CDR3 bases are TGTGCCAGCAGTGAAGCTGATTTGACAGGGGGAAGTGAAAAACTGTTTTTT.

The chain recombines TRBV10-3 with TRBJ2-7; the match to TRBD1 covers 8 bases. Losses at the gene ends were 2 bases for V and 7 bases for J; bases not matched to a gene: 7. The CDR3 runs to 14 residues. Germline CDR1 ENHRY, CDR2 SYGVKD. The CDR3 reads CAISEGDRLGEQYF. In nucleotides, the CDR3 is TGTGCCATCAGTGAGGGGGACAGGCTGGGAGAGCAGTACTTC.

This chain uses TRBV6-6 with TRBJ1-1; D gene ambiguous. V lost 6 bases, J lost 1 base, and 9 bases lay in between. Germline V gene lookup returns CDR1 MNHNY and CDR2 SVGAGI (reference sequence). The CDR3 totals 13 residues. CDR3 coding DNA: TGTGCCAGCAGGTCCGGACCGAACACTGAAGCTTTCTTT. This translates into CASRSGPNTEAFF.

Comment on this clone: At one end, the junction sequence differs from germline, possibly due to a read error. Other DNA sequences in this sample translate to the same CDR3. The rearrangement links TRBV28 to TRBJ1-5; a weak D match, TRBD1 (6 bases). The CDR3 extends over 13 amino acids. Germline V lookup: CDR1 MDHEN, CDR2 SYDVKM. The CDR3 sequence: CATDLRGAQPQHF. The CDR3 region has the DNA TGTGCCACTGATTTGCGGGGGGCTCAGCCCCAACATTTT.

This chain joins TRBV15 and TRBJ2-7, with 7 positions matching TRBD1. Looked up from germline, CDR1 is LNHNV and CDR2 is YYDKDF (reference sequence). J lost 1 base, V lost 0 bases, and 6 bases had no gene match. This CDR3 is built from 16 residues. For the CDR3, the DNA is TGTGCCACCAGCAGAGATACGGGGACAGCATCCTACGAGCAGTACTTC. Residues: CATSRDTGTASYEQYF.

This rearrangement joins TRBV28 to TRBJ2-1; TRBD2 aligns across 8 bases. With V trimmed by 6 bases and J by 6 bases, 10 bases remained unmatched. CDR1 is MDHEN and CDR2 is SYDVKM in the germline V gene. There are 15 residues in the CDR3. The CDR3 DNA follows: TGTGCCAGCAGCCCGGGGGGACTAGGGGCCAATGAGCAGTTCTTC. Encoded protein: CASSPGGLGANEQFF.

The chain uses TRBV14 and TRBJ1-4; D is uncertain. V was shortened by 2 bases and J by 1 base, with 8 bases between the two germline ends. This CDR3 is built from 15 residues. In germline, CDR1 is SGHDN, CDR2 FVKESK. DNA of the CDR3: TGTGCCAGCAGCCAACTGACCATAACTAATGAAAAACTGTTTTTT. It specifies CASSQLTITNEKLFF. The full variable domain, rest sourced from reference TRBV14 and TRBJ1-4, is EAGVTQFPSHSVIEKGQTVTLRCDPISGHDNLYWYRRVMGKEIKFLLHFVKESKQDESGMPNNRFLAERTGGTYSTLKVQPAELEDSGVYFCASSQLTITNEKLFFGSGTQLSVL.

The chain recombines TRBV7-2 with TRBJ2-3; no definite D call. The CDR3 is 12 amino acids. CDR1 and CDR2 (germline): SGHTA, FQGNSA. Deletions cut 1 base from V and 5 bases from J, with 4 bases between. Here the CDR3 DNA reads TGTGCCAGCAGCTTAGATTTAGATACGCAGTATTTT. It encodes CASSLDLDTQYF.

A single count supports this clone. This chain connects TRBV27 to TRBJ1-5, with 9 bases identical to TRBD1. Germline lookup yields CDR1 MNHEY and CDR2 SMNVEV (reference sequence). The CDR3 spans 18 residues. The V segment lost 0 bases and the J segment 3 bases; nucleotides outside the gene matches: 9. CDR3 sequence (DNA): TGTGCCAGCAGTTTATCGCCCCCGGGACAGGGACTCAATCAGCCCCAGCATTTT. This encodes CASSLSPPGQGLNQPQHF.

CDR3 DNA sequence: TGTGCCAGCAGTTTGGGGCTAGCGGGGGCGTACACAGATACGCAGTATTTT. Protein product: CASSLGLAGAYTDTQYF. V and J are TRBV28 and TRBJ2-3; 10 positions agree with TRBD2. V shed 3 bases and J 2 bases; nucleotides not matched to a gene: 8. The CDR3 has 17 residues. CDR1 and CDR2 from the germline V gene are MDHEN and SYDVKM.

The chain recombines TRBV28 with TRBJ2-6; D uncertain. The V and J ends lost 7 bases and 4 bases respectively, with 11 bases between them. CDR3 size: 14 residues. Germline V gene lookup returns CDR1 MDHEN and CDR2 SYDVKM. CDR3 nucleotides: TGTGCCAGCATCCCTGCGTCCGGGGCCAACGTCCTGACTTTC. It translates to CASIPASGANVLTF.

The rearrangement links TRBV28 to TRBJ1-5; TRBD1 matches at 7 bases. Germline CDR1 is MDHEN and CDR2 is SYDVKM. The CDR3 contains 12 residues. The J segment lost 15 bases and the V segment lost 5 bases, leaving 10 bases of the junction unmatched. Written as DNA, the CDR3 is TGTGCCAGCAGTCGGCTCAAGGGGGCTTGGCATTTT. Its protein is CASSRLKGAWHF.

This clone was picked up a small number of times. The chain joins TRBV28 to TRBJ2-5; no clear D gene. The CDR3 sequence is 14 residues long. V dropped 2 bases and J dropped 1 base, with 8 bases sitting between them. Germline V CDR1 and CDR2: MDHEN, SYDVKM. This CDR3 is CASSLLAVQETQYF. The CDR3 nucleotides are TGTGCCAGCAGTTTACTGGCCGTCCAAGAGACCCAGTACTTC.

This clone was detected only a few times. This rearrangement joins TRBV4-3 to TRBJ2-7; D gene unclear. V was shortened by 4 bases and J by 4 bases, with 17 bases between the two germline ends. In germline, CDR1 is LGHNA, CDR2 YSLEER. The CDR3 sequence is 15 residues long. The DNA of the CDR3 is TGCGCCAGCAGCCCGCATCGAGGCGACCGGTACGAGCAGTACTTC. Translated, it gives CASSPHRGDRYEQYF.

The genes are TRBV28 and TRBJ2-7; TRBD1 is a possible D gene (5 bases). The CDR3 has 13 residues. The ends were cut back, 11 bases at V and 0 bases at J, with 14 bases in the middle. Looked up from germline, CDR1 is MDHEN and CDR2 is SYDVKM. In DNA form, the CDR3 reads TGTGCCGCGAGGCGGCAGGGCTCCTACGAGCAGTACTTC. It codes for CAARRQGSYEQYF.

This chain links TRBV6-5 with TRBJ2-7, with D uncertain. V lost 6 bases, J lost 2 bases, and 17 bases lay in between. The CDR3 length is 15 residues. CDR1 and CDR2 (germline): MNHEY, SVGAGI. CDR3 in amino acids: CASRVGEPETYEQYF. Written as DNA, the CDR3 is TGTGCCAGCAGAGTTGGTGAACCCGAAACCTACGAGCAGTACTTC.

This rearrangement joins TRBV28 to TRBJ1-6, with 10 nucleotides matching TRBD1. The V gene's germline CDR1 is MDHEN and CDR2 SYDVKM. The CDR3 covers 16 residues. Unmatched junction bases numbered 6, after V lost 7 bases and J lost 3 bases. CDR3 sequence: CASTPDRGFYNSPLHF. As DNA, the CDR3 is TGTGCCAGCACCCCGGACAGGGGGTTCTATAATTCACCCCTCCACTTT.

V gene TRBV6-1 combines with J gene TRBJ2-5; the D gene is possibly TRBD2 (5 bases). CDR1 is MNHNS, CDR2 SASEGT, per germline. Trimming shortened V by 4 bases and J by 7 bases, and 16 bases separated the two germline ends. This CDR3 is 14 amino acids long. CDR3 coding DNA: TGTGCCAGCAGTGGTCCCGACATCAGCGGGACCCAGTACTTC. Translating gives CASSGPDISGTQYF.